Shown below are 8 T cell receptor beta chains from a single sample sequenced in a study of control samples from healthy donors and cancer patients (dated by TCRdb to 2018 to 2021). Receptors were amplified or captured by the immunoSEQ multiplex PCR assay. The clones in this table, taken by TCRdb from immuneACCESS, are in-frame only. Not every clone is retained; where verified, under half of the shortfall comes from an unresolved V gene, and the cause of the rest is unknown. This sample comprises 120,000 or so clones, roughly 84% of them detected only once. The leading ten clones occupy roughly 1.9% of the sample. The sequencing sample was made of blood. These receptors were collected from a man younger than 30 in good health.

The chain couples TRBV5-1 to TRBJ2-2; tentatively, D is TRBD1 or TRBD2 (6 bases each). This CDR3 has 13 amino acids. Per the germline V gene, CDR1 is SGHRS and CDR2 is YFSETQ. V lost 6 bases, J lost 6 bases, and 12 bases lay in between. CDR3 nucleotides: TGCGCCAGCACCCTCCGGGGGCCCGGGGAGCTGTTTTTT. Translating gives CASTLRGPGELFF.

V and J are TRBV27 and TRBJ2-1, with 7 bases aligning to TRBD1. Trimming at V came to 7 bases and at J to 1 base, leaving 4 bases not matched to a gene. This CDR3 is 14 amino acids long. CDR1 is MNHEY, CDR2 SMNVEV, per germline (reference sequence). The CDR3 loop reads CASTGQDSYNEQFF. The CDR3 DNA reads TGTGCCAGCACAGGACAGGATTCCTACAATGAGCAGTTCTTC.

The rearrangement links TRBV15 to TRBJ2-7; D call uncertain. The CDR3 spans 13 residues. Germline CDR1 LNHNV, CDR2 YYDKDF (reference sequence). The V gene lost 0 bases and the J gene lost 6 bases, with 9 bases spanning the gap. CDR3 bases: TGTGCCACCAGCAGAGATTCGATTTCCGAGCAGTACTTC. It encodes CATSRDSISEQYF.

The chain links TRBV28 to TRBJ2-2; 10 bases map to TRBD1. The length of the CDR3 is 16 residues. V dropped 6 bases and J dropped 1; count of bases not matched to a gene: 5. Germline CDR1 is MDHEN and CDR2 is SYDVKM. CDR3 in amino acids: CASSRRTGGNTGELFF. CDR3 DNA sequence: TGTGCCAGCAGCCGGAGGACAGGGGGGAACACCGGGGAGCTGTTTTTT. Full variable domain (rest looked up from reference TRBV28 and TRBJ2-2): DVKVTQSSRYLVKRTGEKVFLECVQDMDHENMFWYRQDPGLGLRLIYFSYDVKMKEKGDIPEGYSVSREKKERFSLILESASTNQTSMYLCASSRRTGGNTGELFFGEGSRLTVL.

The CDR3 bases are TGTGCCAGCAGCCCATTTTCGGGACAGATGAACACTGAAGCTTTCTTT. This sequence encodes CASSPFSGQMNTEAFF. The rearrangement links TRBV3-1 (or the pseudogene TRBV3-2) to TRBJ1-1; 7 nucleotides align to TRBD1. The CDR3 spans 16 residues. From germline, CDR1 is LGHDT and CDR2 YNNKEL (reference sequence). V trimming: 4 bases; J trimming: 0 bases; junction bases outside the gene matches: 8.

This clone was picked up a small number of times. V and J are TRBV6-2 or TRBV6-3 and TRBJ1-1, with D unclear. The CDR3 is made up of 13 amino acids. Germline V gene sequence: CDR1 MNHEY, CDR2 SVGEGT. Trimming left V 3 bases short and J 6 bases short, with 11 bases between. The CDR3 spells CASSYSRFPEAFF. CDR3 bases: TGTGCCAGCAGTTATTCACGGTTTCCTGAAGCTTTCTTT.

The chain recombines TRBV6-4 with TRBJ1-2; 7 nucleotides align to TRBD1. The CDR3 runs 14 residues. The V gene's germline CDR1 is MRHNA and CDR2 SNTAGT. The V segment lost 6 bases and the J segment 4 bases; nucleotides outside the gene matches: 8. As DNA, the CDR3 is TGTGCCAGCAGCTTAAGACAGGGCCCCTATGGCTACACCTTC. Its protein is CASSLRQGPYGYTF.

In this sample, this clone turned up once. The V gene is TRBV11-3, the J gene TRBJ2-1, with D possibly matching TRBD2 (5 bases). V was cut by 4 bases and J by 0 bases, with 10 bases left in between. The CDR3 consists of 15 residues. Germline loops: CDR1 SGHNT, CDR2 YENEEA. CDR3: CASSSDSSSYNEQFF. CDR3 in DNA: TGTGCCAGCAGCTCGGACTCAAGCTCCTACAATGAGCAGTTCTTC.